This T cell receptor beta chain appears in the sequencing data of a study of Ad26.COV2.S vaccination and SARS-CoV-2 variants. The sample's treatment: roughly 20 received Ad26.COV2.S at low or high dose, single or two shots; about 5 received placebo; per-sample allocation not given. Day 63 after the first injection of vaccine or placebo was the sampling time. Concerning this clone: One end of the junction varies from germline; a read error may be responsible.

The CDR3 is made up of 14 amino acids. From germline, CDR1 is SNHLY and CDR2 FYNNEI. Method: immunoSEQ multiplex PCR; TCRdb's copy keeps in-frame clones and lacks some. The sample shows approximately 360,000 clones, 83% of them seen only once. This rearrangement joins TRBV2 to TRBJ2-3; D possibly corresponds to TRBD2 (5 bases). This receptor was taken from a person aged 18-65 years who received the Ad26.COV2.S COVID-19 vaccine or a placebo. The material sequenced was peripheral blood, taken in a trial of Ad26.COV2.S vaccine versus placebo. CDR3: CASISERRRDTQYF. Written as DNA, the CDR3 is TGTGCAAGCATTTCCGAGCGGAGGCGGGATACGCAGTATTTT.